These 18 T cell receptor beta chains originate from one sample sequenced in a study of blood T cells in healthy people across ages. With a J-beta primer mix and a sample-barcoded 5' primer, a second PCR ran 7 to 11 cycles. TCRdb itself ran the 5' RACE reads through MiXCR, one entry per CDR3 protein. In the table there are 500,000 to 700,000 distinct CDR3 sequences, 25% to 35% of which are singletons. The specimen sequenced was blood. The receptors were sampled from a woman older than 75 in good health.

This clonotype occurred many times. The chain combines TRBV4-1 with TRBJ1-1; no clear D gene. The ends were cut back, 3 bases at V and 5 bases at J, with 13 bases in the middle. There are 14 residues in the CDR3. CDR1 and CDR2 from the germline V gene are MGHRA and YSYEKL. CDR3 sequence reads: CASSHVGRRTEAFF. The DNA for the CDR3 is TGCGCCAGCAGCCACGTAGGGAGGCGAACTGAAGCTTTCTTT.

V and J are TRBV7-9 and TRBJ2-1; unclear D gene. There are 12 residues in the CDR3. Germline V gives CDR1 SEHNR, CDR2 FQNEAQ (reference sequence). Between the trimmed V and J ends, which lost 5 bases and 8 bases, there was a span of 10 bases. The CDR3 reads CASSPQRDEQFF. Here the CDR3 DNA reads TGTGCCAGCAGCCCTCAGCGAGATGAGCAGTTCTTC.

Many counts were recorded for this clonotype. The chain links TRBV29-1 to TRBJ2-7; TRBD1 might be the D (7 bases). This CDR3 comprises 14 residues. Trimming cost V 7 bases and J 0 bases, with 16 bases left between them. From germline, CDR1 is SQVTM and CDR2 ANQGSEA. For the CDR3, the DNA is TGCAGCGCCTTGGGGGGACAGAGCTCCTACGAGCAGTACTTC. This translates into CSALGGQSSYEQYF.

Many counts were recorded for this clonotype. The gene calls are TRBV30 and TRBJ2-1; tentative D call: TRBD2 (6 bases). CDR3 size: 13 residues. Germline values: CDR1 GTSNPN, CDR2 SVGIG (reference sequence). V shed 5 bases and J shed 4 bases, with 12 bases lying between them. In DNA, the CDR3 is TGTGCCTGGGGAGGGGCCCTTTACAATGAGCAGTTCTTC. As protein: CAWGGALYNEQFF. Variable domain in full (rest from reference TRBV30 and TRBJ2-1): SQTIHQWPATLVQPVGSPLSLECTVEGTSNPNLYWYRQAAGRGLQLLFYSVGIGQISSEVPQNLSASRPQDRQFILSSKKLLLSDSGFYLCAWGGALYNEQFFGPGTRLTVL.

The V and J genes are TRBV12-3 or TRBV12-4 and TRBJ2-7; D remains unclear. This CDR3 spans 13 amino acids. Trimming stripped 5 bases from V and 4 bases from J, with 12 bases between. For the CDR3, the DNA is TGTGCCAGCAGTAGGCACGGGTTGTACGAGCAGTACTTC. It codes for CASSRHGLYEQYF.

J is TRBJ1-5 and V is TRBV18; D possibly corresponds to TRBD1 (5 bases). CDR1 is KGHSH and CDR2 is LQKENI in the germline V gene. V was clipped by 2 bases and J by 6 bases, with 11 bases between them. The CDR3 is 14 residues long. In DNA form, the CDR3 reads TGTGCCAGCTCACCAGCAGGGTACGGTCAGCCCCAGCATTTT. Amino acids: CASSPAGYGQPQHF.

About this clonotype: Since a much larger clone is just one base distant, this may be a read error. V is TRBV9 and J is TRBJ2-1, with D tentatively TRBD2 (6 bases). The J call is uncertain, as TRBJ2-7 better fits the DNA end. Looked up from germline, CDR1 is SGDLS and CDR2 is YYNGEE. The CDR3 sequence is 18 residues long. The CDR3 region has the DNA TGTGCCAGCAGCGTAGCTTCAGGGCAAACTAGCTCCTACAATGAGCAGTACTTC. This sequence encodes CASSVASGQTSSYNEQYF.

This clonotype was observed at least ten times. The CDR3 loop is CASSPNWRGGITSTDTQYF. For the CDR3, the DNA is TGCGCCAGCAGCCCGAACTGGCGGGGGGGCATTACGTCCACAGATACGCAGTATTTT. V usage is TRBV5-1 and J usage is TRBJ2-3, with TRBD2 identical over 9 bases. Losses at the gene ends were 4 bases for V and 2 bases for J; bases not matched to a gene: 17. Germline loops: CDR1 SGHRS, CDR2 YFSETQ. The CDR3 covers 19 residues.

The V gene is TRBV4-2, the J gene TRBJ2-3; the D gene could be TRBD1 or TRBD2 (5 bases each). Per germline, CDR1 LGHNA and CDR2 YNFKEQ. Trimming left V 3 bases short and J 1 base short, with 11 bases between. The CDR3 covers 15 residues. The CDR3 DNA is TGTGCCAGCAGCCAGAGGGGACCGCGCACAGATACGCAGTATTTT. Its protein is CASSQRGPRTDTQYF.

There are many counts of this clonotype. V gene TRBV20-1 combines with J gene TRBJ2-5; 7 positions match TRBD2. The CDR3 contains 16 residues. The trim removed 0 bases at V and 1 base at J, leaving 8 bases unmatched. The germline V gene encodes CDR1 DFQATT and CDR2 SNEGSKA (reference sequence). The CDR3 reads CSARDVRGVTQETQYF. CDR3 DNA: TGCAGTGCTAGAGATGTACGGGGGGTAACCCAAGAGACCCAGTACTTC.

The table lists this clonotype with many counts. The CDR3 DNA sequence: TGTGCCACTGAGACAGGGGATGCCAAAAACATTCAGTACTTC. Encoded protein: CATETGDAKNIQYF. This rearrangement joins TRBV10-3 to TRBJ2-4; 8 nucleotides match TRBD1. CDR1 ENHRY and CDR2 SYGVKD come from the germline V gene. The CDR3 consists of 14 residues. The junction had 6 bases not matched to a gene; V was cut back by 10 bases and J by 1 base.

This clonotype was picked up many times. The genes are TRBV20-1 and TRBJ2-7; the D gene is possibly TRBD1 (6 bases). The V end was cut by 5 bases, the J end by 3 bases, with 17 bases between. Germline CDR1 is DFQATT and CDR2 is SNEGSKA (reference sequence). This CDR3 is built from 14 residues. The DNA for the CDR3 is TGCAGTGCTCCCCGCCCAGGGGATTTCTACGAGCAGTACTTC. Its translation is CSAPRPGDFYEQYF.

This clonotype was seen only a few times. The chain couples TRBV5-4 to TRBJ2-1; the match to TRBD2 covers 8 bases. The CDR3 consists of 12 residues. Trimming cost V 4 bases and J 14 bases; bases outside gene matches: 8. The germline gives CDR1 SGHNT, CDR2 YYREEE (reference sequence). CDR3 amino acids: CASSPGGVKKFF. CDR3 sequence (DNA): TGTGCCAGCAGCCCCGGGGGGGTTAAGAAGTTCTTC. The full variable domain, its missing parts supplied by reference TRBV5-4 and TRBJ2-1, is ETGVTQSPTHLIKTRGQQVTLRCSSQSGHNTVSWYQQALGQGPQFIFQYYREEENGRGNFPPRFSGLQFPNYSSELNVNALELDDSALYLCASSPGGVKKFFGPGTRLTVL.

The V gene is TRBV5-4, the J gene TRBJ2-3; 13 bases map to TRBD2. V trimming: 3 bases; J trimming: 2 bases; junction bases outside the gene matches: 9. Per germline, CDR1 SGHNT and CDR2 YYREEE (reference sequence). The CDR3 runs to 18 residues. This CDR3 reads CASSSGLAGALVTDTQYF. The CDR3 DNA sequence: TGTGCCAGCAGCTCCGGACTAGCGGGGGCCTTGGTCACAGATACGCAGTATTTT.

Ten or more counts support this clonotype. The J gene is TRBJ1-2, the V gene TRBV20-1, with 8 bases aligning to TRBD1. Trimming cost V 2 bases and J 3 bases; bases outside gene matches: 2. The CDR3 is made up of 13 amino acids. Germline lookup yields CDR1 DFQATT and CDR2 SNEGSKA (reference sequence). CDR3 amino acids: CSARQGADYGYTF. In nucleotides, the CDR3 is TGCAGTGCTAGACAGGGGGCGGACTATGGCTACACCTTC.

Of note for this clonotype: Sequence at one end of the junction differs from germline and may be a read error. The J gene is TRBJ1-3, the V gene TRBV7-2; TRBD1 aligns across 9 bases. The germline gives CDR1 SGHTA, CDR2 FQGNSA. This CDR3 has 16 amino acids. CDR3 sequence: CPSSLGTGSSGNTIYF. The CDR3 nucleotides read TGTCCCAGCAGCCTGGGGACAGGGAGCTCCGGAAACACCATATATTTT.

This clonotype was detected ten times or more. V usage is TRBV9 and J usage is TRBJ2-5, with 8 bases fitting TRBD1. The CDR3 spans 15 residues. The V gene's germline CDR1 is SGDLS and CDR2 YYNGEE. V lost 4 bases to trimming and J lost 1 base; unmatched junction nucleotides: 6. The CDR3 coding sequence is TGTGCCAGCAGCCGAGGACAGGGCCGCCAAGAGACCCAGTACTTC. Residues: CASSRGQGRQETQYF. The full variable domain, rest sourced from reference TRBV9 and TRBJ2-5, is DSGVTQTPKHLITATGQRVTLRCSPRSGDLSVYWYQQSLDQGLQFLIQYYNGEERAKGNILERFSAQQFPDLHSELNLSSLELGDSALYFCASSRGQGRQETQYFGPGTRLLVL.

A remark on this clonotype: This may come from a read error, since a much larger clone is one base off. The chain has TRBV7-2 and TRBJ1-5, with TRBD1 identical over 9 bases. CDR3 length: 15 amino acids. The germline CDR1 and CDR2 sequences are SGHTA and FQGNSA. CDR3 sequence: CARSALQGAGQPQHF. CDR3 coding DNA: TGTGCCCGCAGCGCATTACAGGGGGCAGGACAGCCCCAGCATTTT.